A single sample is the source of the 8 T cell receptor beta chains below, sequenced in a study of T cell repertoires in cytomegalovirus infection. TCRdb called the reads again in MiXCR, with one record for every CDR3 protein. The sample lists fewer than 550,000 distinct CDR3 sequences; approximately 30% were seen once. The sequencing input was PBMCs. The receptors derive from a human donor in good health (CMV status not recorded). Some clones in this sample may be carry-over from other donors' samples.

Comment on this clonotype: A read error is possible here, since a much larger clone lies one base away. This chain links TRBV7-6 with TRBJ1-1; the D gene is possibly TRBD1 (6 bases). Looked up from germline, CDR1 is SGHVS and CDR2 is FNYEAQ. The CDR3 is 16 amino acids. CDR3 sequence reads: CASSLGWGGQNTEALF. For the CDR3, the DNA is TGTGCCAGCAGCTTAGGTTGGGGGGGGCAGAACACTGAAGCTTTATTT. The entire variable domain, with the rest obtained from reference TRBV7-6 and TRBJ1-1, is as follows: GAGVSQSPRYKVTKRGQDVALRCDPISGHVSLYWYRQALGQGPEFLTYFNYEAQQDKSGLPNDRFSAERPEGSISTLTIQRTEQRDSAMYRCASSLGWGGQNTEALFGQGTRLTVV.

This sequence joins TRBV5-1 and TRBJ1-1, with a weak D call TRBD1 (5 bases). The germline gives CDR1 SGHRS, CDR2 YFSETQ. This CDR3 region has 17 residues. V lost 7 bases and J 1 base, leaving 23 bases between the germline ends. Here the CDR3 reads CASSPVQGLFQNTEAFF. CDR3 coding DNA: TGCGCCAGCTCCCCGGTCCAGGGTCTCTTTCAGAACACTGAAGCTTTCTTT.

This clonotype was picked up many times. This chain joins TRBV7-2 and TRBJ1-1; a possible D gene is TRBD1 (5 bases). Germline CDR1 is SGHTA and CDR2 is FQGNSA. V lost 6 bases to trimming and J lost 8 bases, with 19 bases between them. CDR3 length equals 14 residues. This CDR3 reads CASSRPTGHIEAFF. CDR3 nucleotides: TGTGCCAGCAGTCGTCCTACCGGACACATCGAAGCTTTCTTT.

V usage is TRBV14 and J usage is TRBJ1-2; no reliable D call. The CDR3 spans 14 residues. CDR1 is SGHDN and CDR2 is FVKESK in the germline V gene. V was trimmed by 0 bases and J by 4 bases, leaving 9 bases between them. The DNA for the CDR3 is TGTGCCAGCAGCCAAGACAGCTCTTTCTATGGCTACACCTTC. This sequence encodes CASSQDSSFYGYTF.

This clonotype showed up just a few times. The chain recombines TRBV6-5 with TRBJ2-7, with 9 nucleotides matching TRBD1. The CDR3 consists of 16 residues. Germline V gene sequence: CDR1 MNHEY, CDR2 SVGAGI. V lost 2 bases to trimming and J lost 4 bases; unmatched junction nucleotides: 9. The DNA of the CDR3 is TGTGCCAGCAGTTACCACGGGACAGGGAGATATTACGAGCAGTACTTC. Protein product: CASSYHGTGRYYEQYF.

J is TRBJ2-2 and V is TRBV29-1; D possibly corresponds to TRBD2 (5 bases). V was shortened by 3 bases and J by 4 bases, with 12 bases between the two germline ends. This CDR3 comprises 14 residues. Germline V gene sequence: CDR1 SQVTM, CDR2 ANQGSEA. CDR3 amino acids: CSVELVGSTGELFF. The CDR3 DNA is TGCAGCGTTGAGCTGGTAGGGAGCACCGGGGAGCTGTTTTTT.

Details on this clonotype: Relative to the germline gene, one junction end is altered; a read error may explain this. CDR3 DNA sequence: TGTGCCATCAGCCTATCGGGGGGGGCGCCGGGCAATGAGCAGTTCTTC. Translating it yields CAISLSGGAPGNEQFF. V usage is TRBV7-2 and J usage is TRBJ2-1, with 8 nucleotides matching TRBD2. The germline V gene has CDR1 SGHTA and CDR2 FQGNSA. CDR3 length: 16 amino acids.

The chain joins TRBV12-3 or TRBV12-4 to TRBJ2-5; D ambiguous. The CDR3 is 14 amino acids. V was cut by 7 bases and J by 9 bases, with 21 bases left in between. The CDR3 reads CASTTPATPAAQYF. In DNA, the CDR3 is TGTGCCAGCACCACCCCTGCGACCCCGGCAGCCCAGTACTTC.